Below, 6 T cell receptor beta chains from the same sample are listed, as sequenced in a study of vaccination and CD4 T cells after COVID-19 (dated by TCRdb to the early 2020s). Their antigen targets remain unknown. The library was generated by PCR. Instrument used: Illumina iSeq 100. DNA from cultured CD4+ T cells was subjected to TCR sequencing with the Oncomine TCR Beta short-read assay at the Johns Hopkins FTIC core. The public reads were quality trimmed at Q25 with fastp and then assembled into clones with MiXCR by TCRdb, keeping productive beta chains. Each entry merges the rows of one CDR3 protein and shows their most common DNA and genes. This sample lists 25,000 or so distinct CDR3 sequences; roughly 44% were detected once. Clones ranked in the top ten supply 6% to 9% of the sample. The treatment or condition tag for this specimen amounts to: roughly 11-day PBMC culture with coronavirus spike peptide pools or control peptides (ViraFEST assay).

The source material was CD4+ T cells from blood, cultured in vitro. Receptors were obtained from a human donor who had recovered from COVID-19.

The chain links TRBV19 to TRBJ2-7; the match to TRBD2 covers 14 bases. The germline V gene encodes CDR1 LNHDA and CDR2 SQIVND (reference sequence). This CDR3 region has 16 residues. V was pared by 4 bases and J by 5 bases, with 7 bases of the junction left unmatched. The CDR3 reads CASSTGTSGSFHEQYF. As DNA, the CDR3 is TGTGCCAGTAGTACCGGGACTAGCGGGAGTTTCCACGAGCAGTACTTC. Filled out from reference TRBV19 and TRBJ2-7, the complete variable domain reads DGGITQSPKYLFRKEGQNVTLSCEQNLNHDAMYWYRQDPGQGLRLIYYSQIVNDFQKGDIAEGYSVSREKKESFPLTVTSAQKNPTAFYLCASSTGTSGSFHEQYFGPGTRLTVT.

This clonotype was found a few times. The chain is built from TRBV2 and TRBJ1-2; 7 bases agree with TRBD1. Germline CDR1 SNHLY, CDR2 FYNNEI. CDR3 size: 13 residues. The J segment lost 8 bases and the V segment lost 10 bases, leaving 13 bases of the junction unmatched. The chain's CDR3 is CATDGQTGYGYTF. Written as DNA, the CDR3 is TGTGCCACTGATGGACAGACAGGGTACGGCTACACCTTC.

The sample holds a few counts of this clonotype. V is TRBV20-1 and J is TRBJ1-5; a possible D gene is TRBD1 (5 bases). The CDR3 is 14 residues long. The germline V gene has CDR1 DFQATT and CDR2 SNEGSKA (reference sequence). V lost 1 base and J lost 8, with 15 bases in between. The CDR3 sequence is CSARAGVTVEPQHF. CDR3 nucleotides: TGCAGTGCTAGAGCGGGGGTTACGGTGGAGCCCCAGCATTTT.

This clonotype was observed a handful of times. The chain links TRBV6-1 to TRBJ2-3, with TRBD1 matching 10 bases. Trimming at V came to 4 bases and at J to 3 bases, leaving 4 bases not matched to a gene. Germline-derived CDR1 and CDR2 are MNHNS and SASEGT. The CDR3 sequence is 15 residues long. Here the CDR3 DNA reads TGTGCCAGCAGTGCCCCGGGACAGGGGACAGATACGCAGTATTTT. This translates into CASSAPGQGTDTQYF.

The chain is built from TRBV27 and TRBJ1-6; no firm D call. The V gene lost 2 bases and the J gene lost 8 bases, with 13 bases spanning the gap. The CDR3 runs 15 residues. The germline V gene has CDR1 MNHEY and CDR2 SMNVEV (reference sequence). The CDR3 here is CASSLKGRRDSPLHF. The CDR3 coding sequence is TGTGCCAGCAGTTTAAAAGGCAGGAGGGATTCACCCCTCCACTTT.

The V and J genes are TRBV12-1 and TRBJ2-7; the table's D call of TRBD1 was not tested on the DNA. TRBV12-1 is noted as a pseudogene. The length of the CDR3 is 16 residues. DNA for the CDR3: TGTGCCAGCAGCTTTGCGCGGCCCCCCCAGGTGAACGAGCAGTACTTC. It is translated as CASSFARPPQVNEQYF.